Below, 8 T cell receptor beta chains from the same sample are listed, as sequenced in a study of blood T cells in healthy people across ages. Primers used in a second PCR of roughly 6 to 12 cycles were a sample-barcoded 5' primer and a J-beta primer mix. TCRdb re-called the 5' RACE reads with MiXCR, one entry per CDR3 protein. This sample has 550,000 to 600,000 distinct CDR3 sequences, with approximately 27% found just once. The sample was blood. These receptors all stem from a woman in her sixties or seventies in good health.

This rearrangement joins TRBV7-9 to TRBJ2-7, with unresolved D. This CDR3 region has 17 residues. Trimming took 1 base from V and 1 from J, leaving 17 bases between them. Germline CDR1 is SEHNR and CDR2 is FQNEAQ (reference sequence). The CDR3 region is CASSLERGGGSSYEQYF. The CDR3 region has the DNA TGTGCCAGCAGCTTAGAACGAGGCGGTGGGTCATCCTACGAGCAGTACTTC.

V gene TRBV20-1 combines with J gene TRBJ2-5, with 10 bases fitting TRBD2. Per the germline V gene, CDR1 is DFQATT and CDR2 is SNEGSKA (reference sequence). V was pared by 6 bases and J by 5 bases, with 12 bases of the junction left unmatched. The CDR3 is 15 amino acids. DNA of the CDR3: TGCAGTGCCCGACGTCCTAGCGGGGGTGGGGAGACCCAGTACTTC. Translated: CSARRPSGGGETQYF.

In its sample, this clonotype was seen a few times. A junction boundary mismatches the germline segment, possibly from a read error. The rearrangement links TRBV2 to TRBJ2-5, with TRBD1 as a possible D gene (7 bases). Germline V gene data show CDR1 as SNHLY and CDR2 as FYNNEI. The CDR3 has 11 residues. The CDR3 spells CASRGEQTQYF. Written as DNA, the CDR3 is TGTGCGAGCAGGGGGGAGCAGACCCAGTACTTC.

The CDR3 loop reads CASNLGDSNSPLHF. The CDR3 DNA reads TGTGCCAGCAACCTAGGGGATTCAAATTCACCCCTCCACTTT. The chain uses TRBV2 and TRBJ1-6; maybe TRBD1 (5 bases). Germline CDR1 and CDR2: SNHLY and FYNNEI. The CDR3 is made up of 14 amino acids. Trimming left V 7 bases short and J 7 bases short, with 14 bases between.

This clonotype has ten or more counts. The rearrangement uses TRBV7-2 and TRBJ2-7, with D perhaps TRBD2 (8 bases). The V end was cut by 6 bases, the J end by 7 bases, with 19 bases between. This CDR3 comprises 14 residues. Per germline, CDR1 SGHTA and CDR2 FQGNSA. The CDR3 DNA is TGTGCCAGCAGTCCCGGGAGGGGGCTAGGGGAGCAGTACTTC. Translated: CASSPGRGLGEQYF.

This clonotype was observed a handful of times. V usage is TRBV29-1 and J usage is TRBJ2-3; maybe TRBD1 (6 bases). The CDR3 is 12 amino acids. The V gene lost 3 bases and the J gene lost 5 bases, with 9 bases spanning the gap. Germline V gives CDR1 SQVTM, CDR2 ANQGSEA. In DNA, the CDR3 is TGCAGCGTTGACAGGGGAGAAGATACGCAGTATTTT. Translating gives CSVDRGEDTQYF.

This clonotype showed up just a few times. This chain links TRBV7-2 with TRBJ2-3; TRBD2 might be the D (7 bases). CDR1 is SGHTA and CDR2 is FQGNSA in the germline V gene. V gave up 5 bases and J gave up 0 bases, with 12 bases separating them. CDR3 length: 15 amino acids. CDR3 residues: CASSGGRGSTDTQYF. For the CDR3, the DNA is TGTGCCAGCAGCGGGGGGCGGGGGAGCACAGATACGCAGTATTTT.

This clonotype was recorded only once. The J gene is TRBJ1-2, the V gene TRBV5-1, with unresolved D. Germline V gene lookup returns CDR1 SGHRS and CDR2 YFSETQ. Trimming pared 4 bases from V and 4 bases from J, leaving 20 bases between. CDR3 length: 16 amino acids. Here the CDR3 reads CASSAGTTESSYGYTF. As DNA, the CDR3 is TGCGCCAGCAGCGCGGGTACAACGGAATCCTCCTATGGCTACACCTTC.